Given below is one T cell receptor (beta chain) in context. One junction end disagrees with the germline gene, perhaps due to a read error. The template was RNA from unsorted bulk tissue. A modified ARM-PCR protocol with three rounds of nested PCR amplified TCRbeta. Using its own MiXCR run on the multiplex PCR reads, TCRdb lists one record per CDR3 protein. The sample records 120,000 or so distinct CDR3 sequences, approximately 80% being singletons. The data were obtained in a study of tumor and adjacent non-tumor tissue in lung cancer. This TCR was recovered from a man between 65 and 80 years old with non-small cell lung cancer. The source material was lung tumor tissue.

The CDR3 sequence is CAGSFQGEHSGANVLTF. In nucleotides, the CDR3 is TGTGCCGGCAGCTTTCAGGGGGAGCACTCTGGAGCCAACGTCCTGACTTTC. The chain employs TRBV5-4 and TRBJ2-6; TRBD1 aligns across 7 bases. CDR3 length: 17 residues. Germline CDR1 is SGHNT and CDR2 is YYREEE (reference sequence). Together with reference TRBV5-4 and TRBJ2-6, the CDR3 gives the full variable domain: ETGVTQSPTHLIKTRGQQVTLRCSSQSGHNTVSWYQQALGQGPQFIFQYYREEENGRGNFPPRFSGLQFPNYSSELNVNALELDDSALYLCAGSFQGEHSGANVLTFGAGSRLTVL.